Listed here are 20 T cell receptor beta chains from one sample, sequenced in a study of cytomegalovirus exposure and HLA in healthy donors. PCR employed 60 Vbeta and 13 Jbeta primers. TCRdb keeps only in-frame clones here, not all; method: immunoSEQ multiplex PCR. The table records 83,000 or so clones, roughly 80% of them present only once. Sequenced material: PBMCs. Source of these receptors: a middle-aged woman in good health and CMV-seropositive.

J is TRBJ2-2 and V is TRBV9; no definite D call. V was shortened by 2 bases and J by 5 bases, with 16 bases between the two germline ends. This CDR3 contains 16 residues. CDR1 is SGDLS and CDR2 is YYNGEE in the germline V gene. CDR3 residues: CASSVLSSRETGELFF. The CDR3 DNA sequence: TGTGCCAGCAGCGTGTTATCGAGCCGAGAGACCGGGGAGCTGTTTTTT. The whole variable domain, remainder taken from reference TRBV9 and TRBJ2-2, is DSGVTQTPKHLITATGQRVTLRCSPRSGDLSVYWYQQSLDQGLQFLIQYYNGEERAKGNILERFSAQQFPDLHSELNLSSLELGDSALYFCASSVLSSRETGELFFGEGSRLTVL.

V and J are TRBV5-6 and TRBJ1-5; 8 positions agree with TRBD1. The CDR3 totals 14 residues. Germline trimming cut 6 bases from V and 1 base from J; bases unmatched to any gene: 3. The germline gives CDR1 SGHDT, CDR2 YYEEEE. The CDR3 here is CASTDRGSNQPQHF. The CDR3 nucleotides read TGTGCCAGCACCGACAGGGGCAGCAATCAGCCCCAGCATTTT.

This clone was picked up one time. The chain combines TRBV5-1 with TRBJ1-2; D is ambiguous. The CDR3 runs 11 residues. Germline V gene sequence: CDR1 SGHRS, CDR2 YFSETQ. V lost 0 bases, J lost 9 bases, and 6 bases lay in between. The CDR3 DNA is TGCGCCAGCAGCTTGGGGGCCAGCTACACCTTC. Its translation: CASSLGASYTF.

A few counts support this clone. The chain recombines TRBV15 with TRBJ2-1; 12 bases agree with TRBD2. CDR1 and CDR2 from the germline V gene are LNHNV and YYDKDF (reference sequence). The CDR3 consists of 17 residues. Losses at the gene ends were 1 base for V and 2 bases for J; bases not matched to a gene: 3. The CDR3 coding sequence is TGTGCCACCAGCAGAGGACTAGCGGGAGTACCCTACAATGAGCAGTTCTTC. Protein: CATSRGLAGVPYNEQFF. Variable domain in full (rest from reference TRBV15 and TRBJ2-1): DAMVIQNPRYQVTQFGKPVTLSCSQTLNHNVMYWYQQKSSQAPKLLFHYYDKDFNNEADTPDNFQSRRPNTSFCFLDIRSPGLGDTAMYLCATSRGLAGVPYNEQFFGPGTRLTVL.

The chain has TRBV7-2 and TRBJ1-2; D is ambiguous. The CDR3 is 13 amino acids. Germline V gene data show CDR1 as SGHTA and CDR2 as FQGNSA. Trimming removed 1 base from V and 5 bases from J, with 8 bases in between. In nucleotides, the CDR3 is TGTGCCAGCAGCTTAGGGTTGAGGTATGGCTACACCTTC. Translation: CASSLGLRYGYTF.

Concerning this clone itself: One end of the junction does not line up with germline, which may come from a read error. V is TRBV7-7 and J is TRBJ2-5; perhaps TRBD2 as D (6 bases). The CDR3 runs to 15 residues. Germline lookup yields CDR1 SSHAT and CDR2 FNYEAQ (reference sequence). CDR3 coding DNA: TGTGCTAGCAGCTTAGCGGAGGAGTGGAGAGAGACCCAGTACTTC. This codes for CASSLAEEWRETQYF. Looking up the rest from reference TRBV7-7 and TRBJ2-5 gives the full variable domain: GAGVSQSPRYKVTKRGQDVTLRCDPISSHATLYWYQQALGQGPEFLTYFNYEAQPDKSGLPSDRFSAERPEGSISTLTIQRTEQRDSAMYRCASSLAEEWRETQYFGPGTRLLVL.

V usage is TRBV9 and J usage is TRBJ2-3; 14 bases agree with TRBD2. The length of the CDR3 is 17 residues. V lost 1 base to trimming and J lost 5 bases; unmatched junction nucleotides: 6. Germline V CDR1 and CDR2: SGDLS, YYNGEE. The CDR3 loop reads CASSVRGLAGEGDTQYF. In DNA, the CDR3 is TGTGCCAGCAGCGTAAGGGGACTAGCGGGAGAGGGAGATACGCAGTATTTT.

This rearrangement joins TRBV30 to TRBJ2-7; TRBD1 is a possible D gene (5 bases). CDR1 and CDR2 (germline): GTSNPN, SVGIG (reference sequence). Trimming stripped 4 bases from V and 2 bases from J, with 12 bases between. CDR3 size: 13 residues. The CDR3 region is CAWKHRTTYEQYF. The CDR3 coding sequence is TGTGCCTGGAAACACAGGACGACCTACGAGCAGTACTTC.

CDR3 amino acids: CASSLDRPTHYEQYF. DNA for the CDR3: TGTGCCAGCTCACTAGACAGGCCAACACACTACGAGCAGTACTTC. The gene calls are TRBV18 and TRBJ2-7; D is possibly TRBD1 (6 bases). V was pared by 4 bases and J by 3 bases, with 16 bases between. The CDR3 contains 15 residues. In germline, CDR1 is KGHSH, CDR2 LQKENI.

This chain links TRBV6-5 with TRBJ1-4; no reliable D call. V lost 5 bases and J lost 4, with 11 bases in between. CDR1 is MNHEY, CDR2 SVGAGI, per germline. The CDR3 is made up of 14 amino acids. The CDR3 DNA sequence: TGTGCCAGCAGTGGCCTGGCCGTTAATGAAAAACTGTTTTTT. Its protein product is CASSGLAVNEKLFF.

Comments on this clone: The DNA is left out, because the CDR3 cannot be placed on it with certainty; the CDR3 is given as TCRdb lists it. V gene TRBV12-1 combines with J gene TRBJ2-4; the listed D gene, TRBD1, was not tested against the DNA. TRBV12-1 is labeled a pseudogene. With termini counted, the CDR3 has 19 amino acids. The CDR3 loop reads CASSLHLVGTGITWPIQYF.

The J gene is TRBJ1-2, the V gene TRBV6-1; possibly TRBD1 for D (5 bases). CDR1 MNHNS and CDR2 SASEGT come from the germline V gene. Between the trimmed V and J ends, which lost 4 bases and 3 bases, there was a span of 9 bases. The length of the CDR3 is 13 residues. The CDR3 spells CASSADMYYGYTF. The DNA of the CDR3 is TGTGCCAGCAGTGCGGACATGTACTATGGCTACACCTTC.

The V and J genes are TRBV4-3 and TRBJ2-1; possible D gene TRBD2, 5 bases. This CDR3 comprises 17 residues. V shed 0 bases and J shed 9 bases, with 21 bases lying between them. CDR1 LGHNA and CDR2 YSLEER come from the germline V gene. The CDR3 region has the DNA TGCGCCAGCAGCCAAGAGACTACCACTCCACGAAACAGTGAGCAGTTCTTC. Encoded protein: CASSQETTTPRNSEQFF.

The chain employs TRBV30 and TRBJ2-2, with 8 positions matching TRBD2. The CDR3 loop spans 11 amino acids. Germline V gene lookup returns CDR1 GTSNPN and CDR2 SVGIG (reference sequence). The CDR3 reads CARGGNGELFF. As DNA, the CDR3 is TGTGCTCGGGGGGGTAACGGGGAGCTGTTTTTT.

The chain couples TRBV11-1 to TRBJ2-3, with D maybe TRBD2 (5 bases). CDR1 and CDR2 from the germline V gene are SGHAT and FQDESV (reference sequence). This CDR3 has 14 amino acids. V was cut by 8 bases and J by 4 bases, with 16 bases left in between. The CDR3 DNA follows: TGTGCCAGCGGGATAGCGAACTCTCCAGATACGCAGTATTTT. This codes for CASGIANSPDTQYF.

This clone came up a few times. The J gene is TRBJ1-5, the V gene TRBV9; no firm D call. The germline V gene encodes CDR1 SGDLS and CDR2 YYNGEE. V shed 0 bases and J shed 1 base, with 8 bases lying between them. This CDR3 is built from 15 residues. The CDR3: CASSVGGESNQPQHF. Written as DNA, the CDR3 is TGTGCCAGCAGCGTAGGGGGAGAAAGCAATCAGCCCCAGCATTTT.

The V call is TRBV2, the J call TRBJ1-5, with TRBD1 matching over 8 bases. Germline CDR1 is SNHLY and CDR2 is FYNNEI. The CDR3 covers 12 residues. J lost 6 bases, V lost 6 bases, and 1 base had no gene match. CDR3: CASSGQGQPQHF. CDR3 coding DNA: TGTGCCAGCAGCGGACAGGGTCAGCCCCAGCATTTT.

This clone was counted only a few times. The chain links TRBV27 to TRBJ1-5; D perhaps matches TRBD1 (6 bases). The CDR3 spans 15 residues. CDR1 is MNHEY, CDR2 SMNVEV, per germline (reference sequence). Trimming removed 5 bases from V and 6 bases from J, with 17 bases in between. Written as DNA, the CDR3 is TGTGCCAGCAGTCGGGGGGCGCAGGGCGGTCAGCCCCAGCATTTT. It specifies CASSRGAQGGQPQHF.

The chain recombines TRBV5-1 with TRBJ1-3; 11 bases align to TRBD1. In germline, CDR1 is SGHRS, CDR2 YFSETQ. V lost 4 bases and J lost 0; bases outside the gene matches: 3. The CDR3 spans 16 residues. The CDR3 loop reads CASSGQGANSGNTIYF. CDR3 DNA sequence: TGCGCCAGCAGCGGACAGGGGGCAAACTCTGGAAACACCATATATTTT.

The chain uses TRBV12-2 and TRBJ1-2; the table's D call, TRBD1, was not checked against the DNA. TRBV12-2 is labeled a pseudogene. This CDR3 comprises 17 residues. The chain's CDR3 is CASRFLTQGWCVGGYTF. The CDR3 DNA sequence: TGTGCAAGTCGCTTCTTGACTCAGGGGTGGTGTGTCGGAGGCTACACCTTC.